This T cell receptor (beta chain) was sequenced during a study of cytomegalovirus exposure and HLA in healthy donors. This clone was recorded once. PCR primers comprised 60 Vbeta and 13 Jbeta primers. Method: immunoSEQ multiplex PCR; TCRdb's copy keeps in-frame clones and lacks some. The table includes 35,000 to 45,000 clones, nearly 70% detected once. The specimen was PBMCs. The source is a man aged 25 to 40 in good health and CMV-seronegative.

CDR3 in amino acids: CASASGSMDEQFF. CDR3 bases: TGTGCCAGCGCTAGCGGGAGTATGGATGAGCAGTTCTTC. This chain joins TRBV28 and TRBJ2-1; 10 bases agree with TRBD2. V dropped 8 bases and J dropped 8; count of bases not matched to a gene: 6. The CDR3 has 13 residues. Germline loops: CDR1 MDHEN, CDR2 SYDVKM.